These 28 T cell receptor beta chains were sequenced from one sample in a study of shared clonotypes between healthy human individuals. Method: immunoSEQ multiplex PCR; TCRdb's copy keeps in-frame clones and lacks some. The sample includes approximately 330,000 clones, more than 60% of them seen just once. The sample was memory CD4+ T cells sorted from blood. Subset in this sample: CD45RA-negative fraction. The receptors stem from a man aged 30 to 45 in good health.

This clone was found a few times. The chain combines TRBV18 with TRBJ2-2; D remains unclear. The CDR3 extends over 13 amino acids. Trimming removed 3 bases from V and 1 base from J, with 3 bases in between. Germline values: CDR1 KGHSH, CDR2 LQKENI. CDR3 protein: CASSPQNTGELFF. The CDR3 nucleotides read TGTGCCAGCTCACCTCAGAACACCGGGGAGCTGTTTTTT.

This chain uses TRBV11-2 with TRBJ2-1, with 8 bases aligning to TRBD1. The CDR3 sequence is 17 residues long. Germline V gene sequence: CDR1 SGHAT, CDR2 FQNNGV. Trimming at V came to 1 base and at J to 5 bases, leaving 10 bases not matched to a gene. The CDR3 DNA is TGTGCCAGCAGCTTAGGGGACAGGTTGGGGGTAAACAATGAGCAGTTCTTC. It translates to CASSLGDRLGVNNEQFF.

The chain uses TRBV5-1 and TRBJ2-1; D unresolved. This CDR3 is 14 amino acids long. Germline-derived CDR1 and CDR2 are SGHRS and YFSETQ. V shed 4 bases and J shed 2 bases, with 10 bases lying between them. The CDR3 DNA reads as TGCGCCAGCAGCCTAGAGTTACCCTACAATGAGCAGTTCTTC. Its protein product is CASSLELPYNEQFF.

The chain carries TRBV10-1 and TRBJ2-7; a weak D match, TRBD1 (6 bases). Germline-derived CDR1 and CDR2 are WNHNN and SYGVQD (reference sequence). Trimming stripped 4 bases from V and 3 bases from J, with 10 bases between. The CDR3 spans 13 residues. CDR3 bases: TGCGCCAGCAGTGGGCGACAGGACTACGAGCAGTACTTC. Residues: CASSGRQDYEQYF.

This clone has just one count. The genes are TRBV18 and TRBJ1-5; a possible D gene is TRBD1 (6 bases). There are 16 residues in the CDR3. The V end was cut by 6 bases, the J end by 0 bases, with 15 bases between. CDR1 is KGHSH, CDR2 LQKENI, per germline. The CDR3 sequence is CASSYLQGDSNQPQHF. The CDR3 coding sequence is TGTGCCAGCTCGTACCTACAGGGTGATAGCAATCAGCCCCAGCATTTT.

As DNA, the CDR3 is TGTGCCAGTAGAGAATCGGGACTAGCGGGCCGTGAGACCCAGTACTTC. Amino acid sequence: CASRESGLAGRETQYF. The rearrangement links TRBV19 to TRBJ2-5, with TRBD2 matching 12 bases. The CDR3 contains 16 residues. The J segment lost 5 bases and the V segment lost 6 bases, leaving 10 bases of the junction unmatched. The V gene's germline CDR1 is LNHDA and CDR2 SQIVND (reference sequence).

The rearrangement links TRBV5-5 to TRBJ1-2, with 8 bases fitting TRBD1. The CDR3 has 16 residues. Germline CDR1 SGHKS, CDR2 YYEKEE (reference sequence). V trimming: 1 base; J trimming: 6 bases; junction bases outside the gene matches: 11. The CDR3 bases are TGTGCCAGCAGCTTGATACCGGGACAGGATGCTCATGGCTACACCTTC. It specifies CASSLIPGQDAHGYTF. Looking up the rest from reference TRBV5-5 and TRBJ1-2 gives the full variable domain: DAGVTQSPTHLIKTRGQQVTLRCSPISGHKSVSWYQQVLGQGPQFIFQYYEKEERGRGNFPDRFSARQFPNYSSELNVNALLLGDSALYLCASSLIPGQDAHGYTFGSGTRLTVV.

CDR3 coding DNA: TGTGCCAGCAGCTTGACAGGGGAGATCTACGAGCAGTACTTC. Translated, it gives CASSLTGEIYEQYF. The chain carries TRBV7-3 and TRBJ2-7, with 8 bases that match TRBD1. Germline V gives CDR1 SGHTA, CDR2 FQGTGA. The CDR3 contains 14 residues. Trimming removed 3 bases from V and 3 bases from J; junction bases left unmatched: 4.

V and J are TRBV27 and TRBJ2-3; TRBD2 agrees at 8 bases. The CDR3 totals 14 residues. The trim removed 5 bases at V and 3 bases at J, leaving 4 bases unmatched. The germline gives CDR1 MNHEY, CDR2 SMNVEV (reference sequence). CDR3 in DNA: TGTGCCAGCAGTCATGGGACTAGGACAGATACGCAGTATTTT. Translating gives CASSHGTRTDTQYF.

This clone occurred a few times. The V call is TRBV5-1, the J call TRBJ2-1, with 8 bases fitting TRBD2. This CDR3 region has 16 residues. Germline V gene lookup returns CDR1 SGHRS and CDR2 YFSETQ. The junction had 3 bases not matched to a gene; V was cut back by 0 bases and J by 1 base. Here the CDR3 DNA reads TGCGCCAGCAGCTTGGCCGAGCGGGGGTCCTACAATGAGCAGTTCTTC. It is translated as CASSLAERGSYNEQFF.

V usage is TRBV5-1 and J usage is TRBJ1-1; TRBD1 is a possible D gene (6 bases). Germline loops: CDR1 SGHRS, CDR2 YFSETQ. The ends were cut back, 5 bases at V and 4 bases at J, with 6 bases in the middle. The CDR3 spans 11 residues. CDR3 amino acids: CASRQGTEAFF. DNA of the CDR3: TGCGCCAGCAGACAGGGCACTGAAGCTTTCTTT.

This clone was observed a few times. CDR3 residues: CASTPMQASGVRSSYNEQFF. The CDR3 nucleotides are TGTGCCAGCACCCCTATGCAAGCTAGCGGGGTTAGGAGCTCCTACAATGAGCAGTTCTTC. The chain carries TRBV5-5 and TRBJ2-1, with 9 nucleotides matching TRBD2. V lost 6 bases, J lost 0 bases, and 19 bases stayed unmatched. Germline V gene lookup returns CDR1 SGHKS and CDR2 YYEKEE (reference sequence). The CDR3 spans 20 residues.

The J gene is TRBJ2-5, the V gene TRBV7-2; D uncertain. This CDR3 spans 13 amino acids. The germline V gene encodes CDR1 SGHTA and CDR2 FQGNSA. Trimming removed 4 bases from V and 7 bases from J, with 13 bases in between. The CDR3 is CASSSDWSGTQYF. The CDR3 DNA is TGTGCCAGCAGCTCGGATTGGTCCGGGACCCAGTACTTC.

The chain couples TRBV7-9 to TRBJ2-2, with D unclear. V dropped 3 bases and J dropped 9 bases, with 14 bases sitting between them. Looked up from germline, CDR1 is SEHNR and CDR2 is FQNEAQ (reference sequence). The CDR3 contains 14 residues. CDR3 amino acids: CASSFGPWARELFF. The CDR3 nucleotides read TGTGCCAGCAGCTTTGGGCCGTGGGCGAGGGAGCTGTTTTTT.

This clone was seen more than once but under ten times. This chain connects TRBV7-9 to TRBJ2-2; D call uncertain. The CDR3 sequence is 12 residues long. Per germline, CDR1 SEHNR and CDR2 FQNEAQ (reference sequence). V was pared by 5 bases and J by 3 bases, with 4 bases between. CDR3: CASSRYTGELFF. The CDR3 coding sequence is TGTGCCAGCAGCCGTTACACCGGGGAGCTGTTTTTT.

The chain combines TRBV18 with TRBJ2-7; D possibly matches TRBD1 or TRBD2 (5 bases each). This CDR3 contains 12 residues. The V end lost 8 bases, the J end lost 4 bases, and 12 bases lay between the germline ends. Germline V CDR1 and CDR2: KGHSH, LQKENI. Written as DNA, the CDR3 is TGTGCCAGCGGATGGGACCCGTACGAGCAGTACTTC. Encoded protein: CASGWDPYEQYF.

A word on this clone: The sample contains more than one DNA sequence encoding this CDR3. This rearrangement joins TRBV28 to TRBJ1-1; D is uncertain. In germline, CDR1 is MDHEN, CDR2 SYDVKM. The CDR3 covers 11 residues. Trimming pared 6 bases from V and 11 bases from J, leaving 13 bases between. CDR3 amino acids: CASSPNQGAFF. CDR3 sequence (DNA): TGTGCCAGCAGCCCGAATCAAGGGGCTTTCTTT.

J is TRBJ2-5 and V is TRBV5-1, with D possibly being TRBD2 (6 bases). In germline, CDR1 is SGHRS, CDR2 YFSETQ. The length of the CDR3 is 14 residues. V gave up 4 bases and J gave up 1 base, with 11 bases separating them. The CDR3 DNA sequence: TGCGCCAGCAGCGTTCAGGGAGGCCAAGAGACCCAGTACTTC. This gives the protein CASSVQGGQETQYF.

This clone was recorded many times. The V gene is TRBV20-1, the J gene TRBJ2-7; no clear D gene. The CDR3 length is 11 residues. Trimming removed 3 bases at V and 8 bases at J, with 11 bases between. Germline CDR1 and CDR2: DFQATT and SNEGSKA (reference sequence). CDR3 coding DNA: TGCAGTGCTAGTCAAATGAGTAAGCAGTACTTC. Protein: CSASQMSKQYF.

The genes are TRBV28 and TRBJ2-2; D gene unclear. Germline values: CDR1 MDHEN, CDR2 SYDVKM. This CDR3 is built from 12 residues. Trimming took off 6 bases at V and 4 bases at J, with 6 bases between the two ends. The CDR3 DNA sequence: TGTGCCAGCAGGCTTAGCACCGGGGAGCTGTTTTTT. This sequence encodes CASRLSTGELFF.

V is TRBV2 and J is TRBJ1-4, with no clear D. Trimming removed 2 bases at V and 0 bases at J, with 10 bases between. Germline assignment: CDR1 SNHLY and CDR2 FYNNEI. The CDR3 covers 16 residues. The CDR3 loop is CASSEMSGATNEKLFF. The CDR3 DNA follows: TGTGCCAGCAGTGAAATGAGCGGCGCAACTAATGAAAAACTGTTTTTT. Full variable domain (outside the CDR3, taken from reference TRBV2 and TRBJ1-4): EPEVTQTPSHQVTQMGQEVILRCVPISNHLYFYWYRQILGQKVEFLVSFYNNEISEKSEIFDDQFSVERPDGSNFTLKIRSTKLEDSAMYFCASSEMSGATNEKLFFGSGTQLSVL.

This chain connects TRBV7-2 to TRBJ2-4; 9 bases align to TRBD2. J lost 8 bases, V lost 1 base, and 9 bases had no gene match. CDR3 size: 16 residues. Germline loops: CDR1 SGHTA, CDR2 FQGNSA. The CDR3 protein is CASSLDLLAGRYIQYF. In DNA form, the CDR3 reads TGTGCCAGCAGCTTAGATCTGCTAGCGGGGAGGTACATTCAGTACTTC.

The CDR3 loop reads CASSLVEGAVTEAFF. The DNA for the CDR3 is TGTGCCAGCAGCTTGGTGGAGGGGGCAGTGACTGAAGCTTTCTTT. The rearrangement links TRBV5-6 to TRBJ1-1; 7 bases are a match to TRBD1. Trimming cost V 0 bases and J 5 bases; bases outside gene matches: 7. This CDR3 is 15 amino acids long. Germline V gene data show CDR1 as SGHDT and CDR2 as YYEEEE.

This chain joins TRBV27 and TRBJ1-5; 7 bases fit TRBD1. Trimming took 5 bases from V and 6 from J; bases not matched to a gene: 13. The CDR3 length is 16 residues. The germline V gene has CDR1 MNHEY and CDR2 SMNVEV (reference sequence). The CDR3 here is CASSQKTGTVGQPQHF. CDR3 DNA sequence: TGTGCCAGCAGTCAAAAGACAGGGACGGTCGGTCAGCCCCAGCATTTT.

In nucleotides, the CDR3 is TGTGCCACCAGCAGAGATAAGGGGGCCAGCACAGATACGCAGTATTTT. The encoded protein is CATSRDKGASTDTQYF. V gene TRBV15 combines with J gene TRBJ2-3; TRBD1 aligns across 7 bases. V lost 0 bases, J lost 0 bases, and 3 bases stayed unmatched. The germline V gene encodes CDR1 LNHNV and CDR2 YYDKDF (reference sequence). This CDR3 is built from 16 residues.

This clone occurred once. V and J are TRBV30 and TRBJ1-2, with 9 bases fitting TRBD1. Per the germline V gene, CDR1 is GTSNPN and CDR2 is SVGIG (reference sequence). The V gene end was trimmed by 3 bases and the J gene end by 5 bases; junction bases not matched to a gene: 7. The CDR3 totals 14 residues. CDR3 sequence (DNA): TGTGCCTGGAGCCCCGGGGACAGGGTTTATGGCTACACCTTC. This encodes CAWSPGDRVYGYTF.

The gene calls are TRBV7-9 and TRBJ2-5, with 7 positions matching TRBD2. Germline-derived CDR1 and CDR2 are SEHNR and FQNEAQ (reference sequence). The V segment lost 5 bases and the J segment 4 bases; nucleotides outside the gene matches: 10. The CDR3 totals 15 residues. CDR3 sequence (DNA): TGTGCCAGCAGCCGGCGGACTAGAAGTCGAGAGACCCAGTACTTC. This gives the protein CASSRRTRSRETQYF.

The V call is TRBV6-5, the J call TRBJ1-5; weak D call: TRBD1 (6 bases). The CDR3 loop spans 14 amino acids. Looked up from germline, CDR1 is MNHEY and CDR2 is SVGAGI. V was pared by 6 bases and J by 5 bases, with 14 bases between. Here the CDR3 reads CASRQGIVYQPQHF. Written as DNA, the CDR3 is TGTGCCAGCAGACAGGGAATTGTGTATCAGCCCCAGCATTTT.